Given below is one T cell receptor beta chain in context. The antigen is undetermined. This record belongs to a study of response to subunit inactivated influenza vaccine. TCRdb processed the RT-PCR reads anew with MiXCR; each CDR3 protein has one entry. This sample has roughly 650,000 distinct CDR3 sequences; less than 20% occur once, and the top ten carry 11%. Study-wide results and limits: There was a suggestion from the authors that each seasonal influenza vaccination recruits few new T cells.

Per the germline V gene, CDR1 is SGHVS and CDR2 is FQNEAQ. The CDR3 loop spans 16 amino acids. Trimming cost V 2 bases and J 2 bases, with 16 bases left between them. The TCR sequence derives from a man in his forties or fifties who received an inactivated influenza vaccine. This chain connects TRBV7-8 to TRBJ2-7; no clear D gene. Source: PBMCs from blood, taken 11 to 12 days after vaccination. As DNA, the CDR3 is TGTGCCAGCAGCTTACTAACCACCACGGCAACCTACGAGCAGTACTTC. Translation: CASSLLTTTATYEQYF.